A selection of T cell receptor beta chains follows, all from one sample in a study of T-cell memory formation after mild COVID-19. TCRdb reprocessed the 5' RACE reads with MiXCR, giving one entry per CDR3 protein. The sample gives about 470,000 distinct CDR3 sequences, around a sixth of which show up once; roughly an eighth is in the top ten. The sequencing sample was made of PBMCs or a T cell subset sorted from them (not recorded which). The receptors shown here come from an adult woman who had mild COVID-19 (a few samples of this study predate the infection). Cell type and time point are not known. Each CDR3 is given with its conserved first and last residue. D genes are given only for firm matches. The size entry is marked missing in some rows and otherwise reads once, few, many or a size class.

V gene: TRBV5-1; clone size: few; J gene: TRBJ2-5; D gene: NA; CDR3 protein: CASSPDGEETQYF; CDR3 DNA: TGCGCCAGCAGCCCTGATGGGGAAGAGACCCAGTACTTC
V gene: TRBV6-4; clone size: NA; J gene: TRBJ1-2; D gene: NA; CDR3 protein: CASSDSFGTANYGYTF; CDR3 DNA: TGTGCCAGCAGTGACTCGTTTGGAACGGCTAACTATGGCTACACCTTC
V gene: TRBV20-1; clone size: NA; J gene: TRBJ2-7; D gene: NA; CDR3 protein: CSAREASIYEQYF; CDR3 DNA: TGCAGTGCTAGAGAAGCGAGTATCTACGAGCAGTACTTC
V gene: TRBV11-3; clone size: few; J gene: TRBJ2-3; D gene: NA; CDR3 protein: CASSLQRALGSSTDTQYF; CDR3 DNA: TGTGCCAGCAGCTTACAGCGGGCGTTGGGTTCTAGCACAGATACGCAGTATTTT
V gene: TRBV5-1; clone size: many; J gene: TRBJ2-5; D gene: TRBD2; CDR3 protein: CASSLTSMYQETQYF; CDR3 DNA: TGCGCCAGCAGTCTGACTAGCATGTACCAAGAGACCCAGTACTTC
V gene: TRBV10-3; clone size: few; J gene: TRBJ2-1; D gene: TRBD2; CDR3 protein: CAISESPSVGPSGGTTYNEQFF; CDR3 DNA: TGTGCCATCAGTGAGTCCCCATCAGTCGGGCCTAGCGGGGGGACAACCTACAATGAGCAGTTCTTC
V gene: TRBV5-1; clone size: NA; J gene: TRBJ2-2; D gene: NA; CDR3 protein: CASSQQTVPNTGELFF; CDR3 DNA: TGCGCCAGCAGCCAGCAGACGGTGCCGAACACCGGGGAGCTGTTTTTT
V gene: TRBV9; clone size: NA; J gene: TRBJ2-3; D gene: NA; CDR3 protein: CASSVREHRDTQYF; CDR3 DNA: TGTGCCAGCAGCGTGAGGGAGCATAGAGATACGCAGTATTTT
V gene: TRBV20-1; clone size: few; J gene: TRBJ2-1; D gene: NA; CDR3 protein: CSASEASSYNEQFF; CDR3 DNA: TGCAGTGCTAGTGAAGCGAGCTCCTACAATGAGCAGTTCTTC
V gene: TRBV5-1; clone size: NA; J gene: TRBJ2-1; D gene: TRBD2; CDR3 protein: CASRPGTSGPSYNEQFF; CDR3 DNA: TGCGCCAGCAGACCTGGGACTAGCGGGCCCTCCTACAATGAGCAGTTCTTC
V gene: TRBV5-1; clone size: NA; J gene: TRBJ2-1; D gene: TRBD1; CDR3 protein: CASLRDSSYNEQFF; CDR3 DNA: TGCGCCAGCCTCCGGGACAGCTCCTACAATGAGCAGTTCTTC